This T cell receptor (beta chain) stems from a study of early T cells in non-severe SARS-CoV-2 infection. In the study overall: Unsorted whole blood bulk RNA was sequenced, with unpaired chains. Overall study findings and caveats: VDJdb matching, biased toward anti-spike CD8 responses, missed private and CD4 specificities.

This clonotype came up many times. Its specificity is not known. Deletions cut 5 bases from V and 0 bases from J, with 14 bases between. The CDR3 is 15 residues long. Germline V gene data show CDR1 as SGHVS and CDR2 as FQNEAQ. Unique molecular identifiers were added to individual cDNA molecules. MiXCR, run by TCRdb on the 5' RACE reads, gives a single entry per CDR3 protein. The sample carries 20,000 to 25,000 distinct CDR3 sequences, more than 4% recorded once. The specimen sequenced was whole blood. This TCR was recovered from an adult who was a healthcare worker with PCR-confirmed SARS-CoV-2 infection or an uninfected control (not recorded which). V is TRBV7-8 and J is TRBJ2-7, with D unresolved. The CDR3 is CASSPHQGPSYEQYF. DNA for the CDR3: TGTGCCAGCAGCCCGCACCAAGGGCCCTCCTACGAGCAGTACTTC.